The 29 T cell receptor beta chains in this list originate from one sample, sequenced in a study of T cell changes during pregnancy in multiple sclerosis. Profiling relied on immunoSEQ multiplex PCR, and the TCRdb table lists in-frame clones only, not all of them. The profile shows tens of thousands of clones, approximately 90% of them singletons. The sample in question was CD4+ T cells from peripheral blood mononuclear cells, obtained in the first trimester of pregnancy. The receptors were gathered from a female donor with multiple sclerosis, enrolled in a pregnancy study.

V and J are TRBV6-1 and TRBJ2-5; D is uncertain. The germline V and J ends were trimmed by 3 bases and 7 bases, with 6 bases remaining between them. This CDR3 has 11 residues. CDR1 is MNHNS, CDR2 SASEGT, per germline. Here the CDR3 DNA reads TGTGCCAGCAGTGATAATTGGACCCAGTACTTC. Its translation is CASSDNWTQYF.

V usage is TRBV30 and J usage is TRBJ2-3; D unclear. The V gene's germline CDR1 is GTSNPN and CDR2 SVGIG (reference sequence). The CDR3 has 13 amino acids. V dropped 2 bases and J dropped 4 bases, with 10 bases sitting between them. CDR3 DNA: TGTGCCTGGAGTCCGATCGGAGCAGATACGCAGTATTTT. Protein product: CAWSPIGADTQYF.

The rearrangement joins TRBV19 to TRBJ1-2; 7 bases line up with TRBD1. Germline CDR1 LNHDA, CDR2 SQIVND (reference sequence). This CDR3 comprises 13 residues. J gave up 4 bases and V 7 bases, and 6 bases lay outside the gene matches. Written as DNA, the CDR3 is TGTGCCAGTAACAGGGGATCTCGCTATGGCTACACCTTC. Its protein product is CASNRGSRYGYTF.

The chain uses TRBV11-3 and TRBJ2-1; the match to TRBD1 covers 8 bases. Germline CDR1 is SGHNT and CDR2 is YENEEA. The CDR3 has 14 residues. V was clipped by 4 bases and J by 10 bases; unmatched bases: 9. The CDR3 DNA follows: TGTGCCAGCAGCTCAGGGGGCCCTCCAAAAGAGCAGTTCTTC. Protein: CASSSGGPPKEQFF.

V usage is TRBV5-4 and J usage is TRBJ2-5, with D possibly TRBD2 on 6 matching bases. CDR3 length: 15 amino acids. The germline V gene has CDR1 SGHNT and CDR2 YYREEE (reference sequence). V lost 0 bases, J lost 5 bases, and 14 bases lay in between. The CDR3, as DNA: TGTGCCAGCAGCTTGGCCGGGACTGGATTGGAGACCCAGTACTTC. It translates to CASSLAGTGLETQYF.

V gene TRBV5-4 combines with J gene TRBJ2-2; 9 positions agree with TRBD1. This CDR3 has 14 residues. Germline loops: CDR1 SGHNT, CDR2 YYREEE (reference sequence). With 4 bases clipped from V and 5 bases from J, the junction kept 3 bases outside the gene matches. The CDR3 coding sequence is TGTGCCAGCAGCCGGGACAGGGAGACCGGGGAGCTGTTTTTT. Translation: CASSRDRETGELFF.

The chain joins TRBV7-2 to TRBJ2-5; 13 bases fit TRBD2. From germline, CDR1 is SGHTA and CDR2 FQGNSA. J was trimmed by 4 bases and V by 5 bases; bases with no gene match: 7. This CDR3 has 16 amino acids. CDR3 sequence reads: CASSRQLAGGRETQYF. As DNA, the CDR3 is TGTGCCAGCAGCCGACAACTAGCGGGGGGGCGAGAGACCCAGTACTTC.

The chain has TRBV12-5 and TRBJ2-5; 13 bases align to TRBD2. Looked up from germline, CDR1 is LGHNT and CDR2 is FRNRAP. CDR3 length equals 18 residues. V lost 1 base and J lost 3; bases outside the gene matches: 8. CDR3: CASGLATPGLAGKETQYF. CDR3 bases: TGTGCTAGTGGTTTGGCAACCCCGGGACTAGCGGGGAAAGAGACCCAGTACTTC. Combining the CDR3 with reference TRBV12-5 and TRBJ2-5 gives the whole variable domain DARVTQTPRHKVTEMGQEVTMRCQPILGHNTVFWYRQTMMQGLELLAYFRNRAPLDDSGMPKDRFSAEMPDATLATLKIQPSEPRDSAVYFCASGLATPGLAGKETQYFGPGTRLLVL.

This chain uses TRBV5-4 with TRBJ2-5; 10 bases are shared with TRBD2. Trimming removed 9 bases from V and 2 bases from J; junction bases left unmatched: 10. The germline CDR1 and CDR2 sequences are SGHNT and YYREEE (reference sequence). This CDR3 contains 15 residues. The CDR3 region has the DNA TGTGCCACCCGCACCGGGACTAGCGTACAAGAGACCCAGTACTTC. Translating gives CATRTGTSVQETQYF. The full variable domain, completed using reference TRBV5-4 and TRBJ2-5, is ETGVTQSPTHLIKTRGQQVTLRCSSQSGHNTVSWYQQALGQGPQFIFQYYREEENGRGNFPPRFSGLQFPNYSSELNVNALELDDSALYLCATRTGTSVQETQYFGPGTRLLVL.

The chain is built from TRBV28 and TRBJ2-1, with 8 bases identical to TRBD1. The V gene's germline CDR1 is MDHEN and CDR2 SYDVKM. Trimming took 5 bases from V and 12 from J; bases not matched to a gene: 27. There are 19 residues in the CDR3. The CDR3 DNA reads TGTGCCAGCAGTCCAGCCGGTTCCCCGCGGACAGGGATTACAAGTACGCAGTTCTTC. This translates into CASSPAGSPRTGITSTQFF.

V gene TRBV13 combines with J gene TRBJ2-7; 10 positions agree with TRBD1. CDR1 is PRHDT, CDR2 FYEKMQ, per germline (reference sequence). Trimming at V came to 6 bases and at J to 3 bases, leaving 5 bases not matched to a gene. CDR3 size: 14 residues. The DNA of the CDR3 is TGTGCCAGCAGGTACCGGGACAGGGGCTACGAGCAGTACTTC. Translated, it gives CASRYRDRGYEQYF. Looking up the rest from reference TRBV13 and TRBJ2-7 gives the full variable domain: AAGVIQSPRHLIKEKRETATLKCYPIPRHDTVYWYQQGPGQDPQFLISFYEKMQSDKGSIPDRFSAQQFSDYHSELNMSSLELGDSALYFCASRYRDRGYEQYFGPGTRLTVT.

This chain uses TRBV28 with TRBJ1-2; D uncertain. The V gene lost 3 bases and the J gene lost 8 bases, with 13 bases spanning the gap. Germline V gene lookup returns CDR1 MDHEN and CDR2 SYDVKM. This CDR3 region has 13 residues. CDR3 protein: CASSFPGFLGYTF. CDR3 sequence (DNA): TGTGCCAGCAGTTTCCCCGGTTTTTTAGGCTACACCTTC.

The chain employs TRBV2 and TRBJ2-7; D perhaps matches TRBD1 (5 bases). Trimming shortened V by 5 bases and J by 11 bases, and 19 bases separated the two germline ends. This CDR3 region has 13 residues. Germline-derived CDR1 and CDR2 are SNHLY and FYNNEI. CDR3: CASSPALKTEEYF. CDR3 DNA sequence: TGTGCCAGCAGTCCCGCCCTGAAGACAGAAGAGTACTTC.

V is TRBV15 and J is TRBJ2-7; perhaps TRBD1 as D (5 bases). CDR1 and CDR2 (germline): LNHNV, YYDKDF (reference sequence). V shed 3 bases and J shed 2 bases, with 11 bases lying between them. The CDR3 runs to 14 residues. In nucleotides, the CDR3 is TGTGCCACCAGCAGGACAGTATTCACCTACGAGCAGTACTTC. The encoded protein is CATSRTVFTYEQYF.

The J gene is TRBJ2-7, the V gene TRBV5-1; 7 bases map to TRBD1. From germline, CDR1 is SGHRS and CDR2 YFSETQ. CDR3 size: 15 residues. V was pared by 0 bases and J by 7 bases, with 10 bases of the junction left unmatched. CDR3 in amino acids: CASSLGTQGVREQYF. CDR3 DNA: TGCGCCAGCAGCTTGGGAACCCAGGGGGTCCGAGAGCAGTACTTC.

V is TRBV27 and J is TRBJ2-7; 7 bases align to TRBD1. The CDR3 extends over 15 amino acids. V lost 0 bases and J lost 4; bases outside the gene matches: 6. Germline loops: CDR1 MNHEY, CDR2 SMNVEV (reference sequence). The chain's CDR3 is CASSLSNRGVYEQYF. For the CDR3, the DNA is TGTGCCAGCAGTTTATCCAACAGGGGTGTTTACGAGCAGTACTTC.

This chain links TRBV28 with TRBJ2-2, with TRBD1 matching 7 bases. In germline, CDR1 is MDHEN, CDR2 SYDVKM. The trim removed 1 base at V and 6 bases at J, leaving 2 bases unmatched. This CDR3 contains 14 residues. The CDR3 DNA follows: TGTGCCAGCAGTTTATTTGACAGGGCCGGGGAGCTGTTTTTT. Protein product: CASSLFDRAGELFF.

This clone has only one observation. V is TRBV5-1 and J is TRBJ1-1; D gene ambiguous. V lost 0 bases to trimming and J lost 0 bases, with 9 bases between them. The CDR3 loop spans 15 amino acids. From germline, CDR1 is SGHRS and CDR2 YFSETQ. CDR3 bases: TGCGCCAGCAGCTTGGAGGGAGGACTGAACACTGAAGCTTTCTTT. It specifies CASSLEGGLNTEAFF. Full variable domain (missing parts from reference TRBV5-1 and TRBJ1-1): KAGVTQTPRYLIKTRGQQVTLSCSPISGHRSVSWYQQTPGQGLQFLFEYFSETQRNKGNFPGRFSGRQFSNSRSEMNVSTLELGDSALYLCASSLEGGLNTEAFFGQGTRLTVV.

The chain carries TRBV5-1 and TRBJ2-3, with TRBD2 identical over 16 bases. Germline-derived CDR1 and CDR2 are SGHRS and YFSETQ. V trimming: 4 bases; J trimming: 4 bases; junction bases outside the gene matches: 6. The CDR3 runs 17 residues. The CDR3 region has the DNA TGCGCCAGCAGCCCCGGGACTAGCGGGAGGGCCGCAGATACGCAGTATTTT. Residues: CASSPGTSGRAADTQYF.

The chain carries TRBV7-8 and TRBJ1-3; D is ambiguous. Germline CDR1 reads SGHVS; CDR2 reads FQNEAQ. The CDR3 runs 17 residues. V was clipped by 1 base and J by 4 bases, with 17 bases between them. CDR3 sequence reads: CASSLGQTKISGNTIYF. CDR3 DNA sequence: TGTGCCAGCAGCTTAGGGCAGACAAAAATCTCGGGAAACACCATATATTTT.

The chain recombines TRBV30 with TRBJ2-5; weak D call: TRBD1 (6 bases). V lost 0 bases and J lost 4, with 15 bases in between. The CDR3 has 15 amino acids. Per germline, CDR1 GTSNPN and CDR2 SVGIG (reference sequence). In nucleotides, the CDR3 is TGTGCCTGGAGTGTATGGGCAGGGGAACCAGAGACCCAGTACTTC. Translation gives CAWSVWAGEPETQYF.

The V and J genes are TRBV28 and TRBJ1-5; unclear D gene. The CDR3 loop spans 16 amino acids. The germline CDR1 and CDR2 sequences are MDHEN and SYDVKM. Trimming took off 2 bases at V and 4 bases at J, with 15 bases between the two ends. As DNA, the CDR3 is TGTGCCAGCAGTTTAACGGCTGGACTTGGAAATCAGCCCCAGCATTTT. It encodes CASSLTAGLGNQPQHF.

This clone was seen a single time. The genes are TRBV6-5 and TRBJ1-2; maybe TRBD1 (5 bases). The CDR3 covers 13 residues. The V end lost 6 bases, the J end lost 3 bases, and 11 bases lay between the germline ends. The germline CDR1 and CDR2 sequences are MNHEY and SVGAGI. DNA for the CDR3: TGTGCCAGCAGAAGGGGCCCTGACTATGGCTACACCTTC. Its translation is CASRRGPDYGYTF.

The V and J genes are TRBV28 and TRBJ2-1; possible D gene TRBD2, 6 bases. The CDR3 covers 15 residues. Germline V gene data show CDR1 as MDHEN and CDR2 as SYDVKM. The V end was cut by 5 bases, the J end by 7 bases, with 18 bases between. The CDR3 protein is CASSHRGPRGNEQFF. The CDR3 nucleotides are TGTGCCAGCAGTCACCGGGGCCCTCGGGGGAATGAGCAGTTCTTC.

This clone was found a few times. The chain joins TRBV7-2 to TRBJ1-4; TRBD1 aligns across 8 bases. V lost 1 base, J lost 10 bases, and 5 bases stayed unmatched. The CDR3 runs to 14 residues. CDR1 and CDR2 from the germline V gene are SGHTA and FQGNSA. CDR3 loop: CASSLDAGGRKLFF. As DNA, the CDR3 is TGTGCCAGCAGCTTAGATGCAGGGGGCCGAAAACTGTTTTTT. Variable domain in full (rest from reference TRBV7-2 and TRBJ1-4): GAGVSQSPSNKVTEKGKDVELRCDPISGHTALYWYRQSLGQGLEFLIYFQGNSAPDKSGLPSDRFSAERTGGSVSTLTIQRTQQEDSAVYLCASSLDAGGRKLFFGSGTQLSVL.

The chain links TRBV2 to TRBJ2-1, with D possibly being TRBD2 (6 bases). The CDR3 is 13 amino acids. V was trimmed by 4 bases and J by 5 bases, leaving 9 bases between them. Germline-derived CDR1 and CDR2 are SNHLY and FYNNEI. The CDR3 loop is CASSAGEHNEQFF. CDR3 bases: TGTGCCAGCAGTGCGGGGGAGCACAATGAGCAGTTCTTC.

The V and J genes are TRBV7-2 and TRBJ2-7; weak D call: TRBD2 (5 bases). The CDR3 consists of 16 residues. V was cut by 1 base and J by 2 bases, with 15 bases left in between. Germline V gene lookup returns CDR1 SGHTA and CDR2 FQGNSA. CDR3 DNA sequence: TGTGCCAGCAGCTTAGACGTGTCTAGCAGTCCCTACGAGCAGTACTTC. Encoded protein: CASSLDVSSSPYEQYF.

The chain links TRBV9 to TRBJ1-2; D possibly corresponds to TRBD1 (6 bases). CDR1 and CDR2 from the germline V gene are SGDLS and YYNGEE. Between the trimmed V and J ends, which lost 3 bases and 2 bases, there was a span of 11 bases. The CDR3 runs to 14 residues. This CDR3 reads CASSADSLNYGYTF. As DNA, the CDR3 is TGTGCCAGCAGCGCGGACAGCTTAAACTATGGCTACACCTTC.

The V and J genes are TRBV7-6 and TRBJ2-5; maybe TRBD2 (6 bases). V lost 7 bases and J 2 bases, leaving 14 bases between the germline ends. From germline, CDR1 is SGHVS and CDR2 FNYEAQ. The CDR3 loop spans 14 amino acids. CDR3 protein: CASTAWGVQETQYF. The CDR3, as DNA: TGTGCCAGCACCGCCTGGGGGGTTCAAGAGACCCAGTACTTC. The entire variable domain, with the rest obtained from reference TRBV7-6 and TRBJ2-5, is as follows: GAGVSQSPRYKVTKRGQDVALRCDPISGHVSLYWYRQALGQGPEFLTYFNYEAQQDKSGLPNDRFSAERPEGSISTLTIQRTEQRDSAMYRCASTAWGVQETQYFGPGTRLLVL.